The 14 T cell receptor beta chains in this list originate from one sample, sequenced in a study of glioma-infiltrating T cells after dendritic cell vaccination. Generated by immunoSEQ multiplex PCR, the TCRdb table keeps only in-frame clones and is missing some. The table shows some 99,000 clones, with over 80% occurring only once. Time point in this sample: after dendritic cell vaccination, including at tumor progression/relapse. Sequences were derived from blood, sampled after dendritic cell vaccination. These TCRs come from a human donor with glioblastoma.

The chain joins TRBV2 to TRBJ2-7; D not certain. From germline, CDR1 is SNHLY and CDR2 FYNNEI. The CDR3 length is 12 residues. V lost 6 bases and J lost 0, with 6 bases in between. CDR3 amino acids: CASSLFSYEQYF. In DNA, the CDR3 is TGTGCCAGCAGCCTGTTCTCCTACGAGCAGTACTTC.

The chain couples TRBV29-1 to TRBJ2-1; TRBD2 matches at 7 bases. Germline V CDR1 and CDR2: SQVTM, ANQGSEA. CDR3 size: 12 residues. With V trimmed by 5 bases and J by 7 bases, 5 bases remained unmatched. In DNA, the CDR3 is TGCAGCGTTAAAGCGGGGATTAATGAGCAGTTCTTC. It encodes CSVKAGINEQFF.

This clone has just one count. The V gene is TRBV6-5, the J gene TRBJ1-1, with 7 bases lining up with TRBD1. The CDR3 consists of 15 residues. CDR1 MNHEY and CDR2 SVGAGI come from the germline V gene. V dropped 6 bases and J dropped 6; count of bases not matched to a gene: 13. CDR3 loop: CASRPQGVDNAEAFF. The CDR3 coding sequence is TGTGCCAGCAGGCCCCAGGGGGTTGATAACGCTGAAGCTTTCTTT.

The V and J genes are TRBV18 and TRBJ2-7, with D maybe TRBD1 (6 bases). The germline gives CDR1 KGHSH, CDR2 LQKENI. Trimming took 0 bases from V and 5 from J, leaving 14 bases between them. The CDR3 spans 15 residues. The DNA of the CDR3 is TGTGCCAGCTCACCACCGGGGGCCAGGGCGCACGAGCAGTACTTC. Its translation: CASSPPGARAHEQYF.

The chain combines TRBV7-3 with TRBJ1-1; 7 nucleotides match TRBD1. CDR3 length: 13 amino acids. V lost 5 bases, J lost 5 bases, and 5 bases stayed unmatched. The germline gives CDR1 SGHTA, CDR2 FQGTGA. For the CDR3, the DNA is TGTGCCAGCAGCACTCAGGGGGATACTGAAGCTTTCTTT. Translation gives CASSTQGDTEAFF. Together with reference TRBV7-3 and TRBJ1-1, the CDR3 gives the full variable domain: GAGVSQTPSNKVTEKGKYVELRCDPISGHTALYWYRQSLGQGPEFLIYFQGTGAADDSGLPNDRFFAVRPEGSVSTLKIQRTERGDSAVYLCASSTQGDTEAFFGQGTRLTVV.

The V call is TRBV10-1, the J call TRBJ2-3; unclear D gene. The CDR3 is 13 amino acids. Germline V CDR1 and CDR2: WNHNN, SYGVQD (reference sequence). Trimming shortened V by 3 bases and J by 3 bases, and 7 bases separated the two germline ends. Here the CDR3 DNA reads TGCGCCAGCAGTGAAGCAGGAACAGATACGCAGTATTTT. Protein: CASSEAGTDTQYF.

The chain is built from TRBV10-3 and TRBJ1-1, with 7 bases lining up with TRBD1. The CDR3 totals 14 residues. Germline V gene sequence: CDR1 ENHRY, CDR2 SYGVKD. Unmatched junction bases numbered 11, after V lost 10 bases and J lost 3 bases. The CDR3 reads CATGQVGGDTEAFF. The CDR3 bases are TGTGCCACCGGACAGGTAGGAGGGGACACTGAAGCTTTCTTT.

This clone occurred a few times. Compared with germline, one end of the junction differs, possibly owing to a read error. Here the CDR3 DNA reads TGTGCCAGCAGTCTGACAGGGACTCTGAATCAGCCCCAGCATTTT. Translating it yields CASSLTGTLNQPQHF. V gene TRBV10-3 combines with J gene TRBJ1-5, with 7 bases aligning to TRBD1. In germline, CDR1 is ENHRY, CDR2 SYGVKD. The CDR3 loop spans 15 amino acids.

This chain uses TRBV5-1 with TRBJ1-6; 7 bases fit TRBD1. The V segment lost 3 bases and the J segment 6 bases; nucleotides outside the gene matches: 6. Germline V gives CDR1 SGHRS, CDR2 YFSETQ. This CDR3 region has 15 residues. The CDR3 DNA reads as TGCGCCAGCAGCTGGGGGGACAGAATTAATTCACCCCTCCACTTT. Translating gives CASSWGDRINSPLHF. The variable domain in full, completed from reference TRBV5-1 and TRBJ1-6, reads KAGVTQTPRYLIKTRGQQVTLSCSPISGHRSVSWYQQTPGQGLQFLFEYFSETQRNKGNFPGRFSGRQFSNSRSEMNVSTLELGDSALYLCASSWGDRINSPLHFGNGTRLTVT.

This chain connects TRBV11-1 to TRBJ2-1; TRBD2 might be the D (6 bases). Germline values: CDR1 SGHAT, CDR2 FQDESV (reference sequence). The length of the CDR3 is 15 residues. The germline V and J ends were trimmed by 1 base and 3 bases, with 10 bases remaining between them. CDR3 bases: TGTGCCAGCAGCTTAGTCTGGGGGGACTACAATGAGCAGTTCTTC. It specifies CASSLVWGDYNEQFF.

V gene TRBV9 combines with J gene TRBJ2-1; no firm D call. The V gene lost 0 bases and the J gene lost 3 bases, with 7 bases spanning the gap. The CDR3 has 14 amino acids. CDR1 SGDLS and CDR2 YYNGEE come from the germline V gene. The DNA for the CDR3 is TGTGCCAGCAGCGTAGGTAACGGCTACAATGAGCAGTTCTTC. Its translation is CASSVGNGYNEQFF.

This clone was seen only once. The CDR3 region is CASSRQGTGELFF. In DNA form, the CDR3 reads TGTGCCAGCAGCCGACAGGGGACCGGGGAGCTGTTTTTT. The chain carries TRBV7-9 and TRBJ2-2; 8 bases are shared with TRBD1. The CDR3 covers 13 residues. Germline assignment: CDR1 SEHNR and CDR2 FQNEAQ (reference sequence). The V gene end was trimmed by 5 bases and the J gene end by 5 bases; junction bases not matched to a gene: 1.

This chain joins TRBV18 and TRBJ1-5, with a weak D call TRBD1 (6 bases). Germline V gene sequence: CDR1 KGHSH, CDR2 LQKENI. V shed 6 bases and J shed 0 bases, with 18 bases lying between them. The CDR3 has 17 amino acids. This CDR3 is CASSLKAGHISNQPQHF. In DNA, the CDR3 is TGTGCCAGCTCGCTAAAAGCGGGACACATTAGCAATCAGCCCCAGCATTTT. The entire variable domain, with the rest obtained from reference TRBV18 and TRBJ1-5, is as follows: NAGVMQNPRHLVRRRGQEARLRCSPMKGHSHVYWYRQLPEEGLKFMVYLQKENIIDESGMPKERFSAEFPKEGPSILRIQQVVRGDSAAYFCASSLKAGHISNQPQHFGDGTRLSIL.

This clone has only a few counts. DNA of the CDR3: TGTGCCACCCAACGACAGAACTATGGCTACACCTTC. This gives the protein CATQRQNYGYTF. The chain uses TRBV6-6 and TRBJ1-2; possibly TRBD1 for D (5 bases). V lost 10 bases and J lost 2, with 11 bases in between. Looked up from germline, CDR1 is MNHNY and CDR2 is SVGAGI (reference sequence). This CDR3 has 12 amino acids.